The 11 T cell receptor beta chains given below trace back to one sample, sequenced in a study of a mutant IDH1 vaccine in newly diagnosed glioma. These receptors' antigens are unknown. The method was immunoSEQ multiplex PCR; TCRdb's version includes in-frame clones alone and lacks a portion of them. The data hold 50,000 to 70,000 clones, with approximately 86% observed a single time. Time point in this sample: week 5, during vaccination. Vaccinated patients received 300 ug of mutant IDH1 20-mer peptide per dose, with topical imiquimod. The sequencing here drew on PBMCs, taken from a glioma patient whose treatment included an IDH1 peptide vaccine. The receptors were sampled from a woman aged 18-29 years with glioma. Some clones in this sample may be carry-over from other donors' samples.

This clone was observed once. V usage is TRBV14 and J usage is TRBJ1-1; 7 bases are a match to TRBD1. The V gene's germline CDR1 is SGHDN and CDR2 FVKESK. The CDR3 covers 19 residues. V shed 0 bases, J shed 1 base, and the junction held 14 bases outside the gene matches. CDR3 region: CASSQDPLLQGVGNTEAFF. The CDR3 DNA reads TGTGCCAGCAGCCAAGATCCCCTACTGCAGGGGGTGGGGAACACTGAAGCTTTCTTT.

J is TRBJ2-7 and V is TRBV19, with 8 bases that match TRBD1. J was trimmed by 5 bases and V by 5 bases; bases with no gene match: 8. This CDR3 is built from 14 residues. In germline, CDR1 is LNHDA, CDR2 SQIVND (reference sequence). The CDR3 nucleotides are TGTGCCAGTAGTCCACGGACAGGGAAAAACGAGCAGTACTTC. Translated: CASSPRTGKNEQYF.

This chain connects TRBV5-1 to TRBJ2-6; TRBD2 matches 14 bases. CDR1 SGHRS and CDR2 YFSETQ come from the germline V gene. CDR3 size: 19 residues. V lost 4 bases and J lost 2; bases outside the gene matches: 8. Written as DNA, the CDR3 is TGCGCCAGCAGCCAAAGGACTAGCGGGGGGAGAACTGGGGCCAACGTCCTGACTTTC. This gives the protein CASSQRTSGGRTGANVLTF.

The chain has TRBV27 and TRBJ2-5; 11 nucleotides match TRBD2. This CDR3 is 21 amino acids long. J gave up 2 bases and V 6 bases, and 23 bases lay outside the gene matches. CDR1 is MNHEY and CDR2 is SMNVEV in the germline V gene (reference sequence). CDR3 loop: CASSPKPGLAVLMAGQETQYF. DNA of the CDR3: TGTGCCAGCAGCCCGAAACCGGGACTAGCGGTTCTAATGGCAGGTCAAGAGACCCAGTACTTC.

The genes are TRBV5-6 and TRBJ2-3, with D tentatively TRBD1 (6 bases). The CDR3 covers 18 residues. Germline values: CDR1 SGHDT, CDR2 YYEEEE. Trimming left V 0 bases short and J 2 bases short, with 19 bases between. CDR3 in DNA: TGTGCCAGCAGCTTGGCGCAGGGGCTAACGATCTTCACAGATACGCAGTATTTT. It encodes CASSLAQGLTIFTDTQYF.

This chain uses TRBV29-1 with TRBJ1-2, with D hard to call. The CDR3 has 11 amino acids. V was cut by 4 bases and J by 5 bases, with 8 bases left in between. The V gene's germline CDR1 is SQVTM and CDR2 ANQGSEA. The CDR3 nucleotides read TGCAGCGTTGGGCCAGAGTATGGCTACACCTTC. Residues: CSVGPEYGYTF.

The chain combines TRBV4-1 with TRBJ2-7; TRBD1 might be the D (5 bases). The CDR3 runs 14 residues. V lost 5 bases, J lost 3 bases, and 14 bases lay in between. The germline V gene has CDR1 MGHRA and CDR2 YSYEKL. The CDR3, as DNA: TGCGCCAGCAGCGACAGAACCCTCGACTACGAGCAGTACTTC. This encodes CASSDRTLDYEQYF.

J is TRBJ2-7 and V is TRBV19, with D possibly TRBD2 on 6 matching bases. CDR1 is LNHDA and CDR2 is SQIVND in the germline V gene (reference sequence). Trimming took 5 bases from V and 2 from J, leaving 13 bases between them. This CDR3 has 14 amino acids. CDR3 DNA sequence: TGTGCCAGTAGTGTCGGGACTCAGACCTACGAGCAGTACTTC. Translation: CASSVGTQTYEQYF.

The genes are TRBV29-1 and TRBJ2-5; TRBD2 matches at 8 bases. Trimming cost V 4 bases and J 5 bases; bases outside gene matches: 9. CDR3 size: 14 residues. The V gene's germline CDR1 is SQVTM and CDR2 ANQGSEA. In DNA, the CDR3 is TGCAGCGTTGGGGTAGCGGGACGCCCCGAGACCCAGTACTTC. Protein product: CSVGVAGRPETQYF.

This clone was counted a single time. CDR3 region: CASRDGRGPGNEQFF. The CDR3 DNA sequence: TGTGCCAGCAGGGACGGGAGGGGCCCAGGGAATGAGCAGTTCTTC. The chain joins TRBV6-5 to TRBJ2-1, with 8 positions matching TRBD2. Germline loops: CDR1 MNHEY, CDR2 SVGAGI. The CDR3 loop spans 15 amino acids. Germline trimming cut 6 bases from V and 7 bases from J; bases unmatched to any gene: 11.

This CDR3 reads CASSPLRSEKLFF. The CDR3 nucleotides are TGCGCCAGCAGCCCCCTTCGGTCCGAAAAACTGTTTTTT. This chain joins TRBV4-1 and TRBJ1-4; D not resolved. The CDR3 is 13 residues long. The V end lost 4 bases, the J end lost 8 bases, and 11 bases lay between the germline ends. Germline V CDR1 and CDR2: MGHRA, YSYEKL.